The present T cell receptor beta chain was sequenced within a study of shared T cell receptors in the human thymus. Libraries were prepared by immunoSEQ multiplex PCR; TCRdb keeps only in-frame clonotypes and omits some of them. The table lists 500,000 to 850,000 clones, 70% to 90% of them singletons. Per the germline V gene, CDR1 is SGHTA and CDR2 is FQGNSA. The V segment lost 1 base and the J segment 5 bases; nucleotides outside the gene matches: 1. The CDR3 is 16 residues long. These records were also assigned to another study, of human thymus T cells. That work contributes: Thymic tissue was derived from resections collected during corrective heart surgery.

This chain connects TRBV7-2 to TRBJ2-1; 14 bases map to TRBD2. The TCR comes from a boy younger than two with a congenital heart defect. The sample was thymocytes. CDR3 in DNA: TGTGCCAGCAGCTTAGGACTAGCGGGAGGGCACAATGAGCAGTTCTTC. This gives the protein CASSLGLAGGHNEQFF.